This TCR beta chain was recorded in a study of technical replicates of blood from several donors. Clones were sequenced by immunoSEQ multiplex PCR, and TCRdb holds only the in-frame ones, with some missing. In the table there are more than 55,000 clones, about 91% of which are singletons. The CDR3 covers 15 residues. V lost 4 bases to trimming and J lost 8 bases, with 17 bases between them. CDR1 and CDR2 from the germline V gene are MDHEN and SYDVKM. This clonotype originated in a human donor in good health. The specimen was T cells isolated from PBMCs. The chain couples TRBV28 to TRBJ1-4; no reliable D call. The CDR3 nucleotides read TGTGCCAGCAGTTCACACAGAATAAGTAACGAAAAACTGTTTTTT. Amino acids: CASSSHRISNEKLFF.